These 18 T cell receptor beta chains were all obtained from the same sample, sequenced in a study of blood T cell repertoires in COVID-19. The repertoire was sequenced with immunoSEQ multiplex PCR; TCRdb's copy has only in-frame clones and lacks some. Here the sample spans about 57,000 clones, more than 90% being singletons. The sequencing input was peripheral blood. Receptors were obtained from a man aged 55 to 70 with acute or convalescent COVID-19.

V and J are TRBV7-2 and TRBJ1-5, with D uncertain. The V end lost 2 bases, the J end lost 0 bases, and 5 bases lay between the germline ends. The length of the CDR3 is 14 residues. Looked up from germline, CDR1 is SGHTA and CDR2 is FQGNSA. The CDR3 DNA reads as TGTGCCAGCAGCTTACAGTATAGCAATCAGCCCCAGCATTTT. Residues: CASSLQYSNQPQHF.

For the CDR3, the DNA is TGTGCCAGCAGTGAAACGCCTAGCGGACCCCACGAGCAGTACTTC. Translating gives CASSETPSGPHEQYF. The chain uses TRBV6-1 and TRBJ2-7; 7 bases are shared with TRBD2. The CDR3 loop spans 15 amino acids. V shed 2 bases and J 5 bases; nucleotides not matched to a gene: 9. The V gene's germline CDR1 is MNHNS and CDR2 SASEGT.

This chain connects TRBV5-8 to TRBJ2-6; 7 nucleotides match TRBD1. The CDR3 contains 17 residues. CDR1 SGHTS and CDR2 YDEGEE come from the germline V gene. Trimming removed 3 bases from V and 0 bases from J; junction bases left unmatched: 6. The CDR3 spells CASSSTGIYSGANVLTF. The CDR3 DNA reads TGTGCCAGCAGCTCGACAGGGATCTACTCTGGGGCCAACGTCCTGACTTTC. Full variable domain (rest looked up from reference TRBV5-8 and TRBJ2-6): EAGVTQSPTHLIKTRGQQATLRCSPISGHTSVYWYQQALGLGLQFLLWYDEGEERNRGNFPPRFSGRQFPNYSSELNVNALELEDSALYLCASSSTGIYSGANVLTFGAGSRLTVL.

CDR3 DNA sequence: TGTGCCAGCAGCGGAAGGAGGGTCGGAAGTGAGCAGTTCTTC. This encodes CASSGRRVGSEQFF. The chain uses TRBV7-2 and TRBJ2-1, with D possibly being TRBD2 (6 bases). Germline V gives CDR1 SGHTA, CDR2 FQGNSA. CDR3 length: 14 amino acids. Trimming left V 5 bases short and J 9 bases short, with 17 bases between.

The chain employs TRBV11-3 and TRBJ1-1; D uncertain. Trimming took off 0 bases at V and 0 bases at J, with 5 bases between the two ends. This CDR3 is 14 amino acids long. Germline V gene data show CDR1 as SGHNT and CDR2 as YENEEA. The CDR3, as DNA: TGTGCCAGCAGCTTAGACAGTATGAACACTGAAGCTTTCTTT. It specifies CASSLDSMNTEAFF.

As DNA, the CDR3 is TGTGCCAGCAGCCGACTAGCGGGAGAGGGTGAGCAGTTCTTC. Translation gives CASSRLAGEGEQFF. The chain combines TRBV7-3 with TRBJ2-1, with TRBD2 matching over 12 bases. V shed 5 bases, J shed 9 bases, and the junction held 5 bases outside the gene matches. The CDR3 consists of 14 residues. Germline V lookup: CDR1 SGHTA, CDR2 FQGTGA.

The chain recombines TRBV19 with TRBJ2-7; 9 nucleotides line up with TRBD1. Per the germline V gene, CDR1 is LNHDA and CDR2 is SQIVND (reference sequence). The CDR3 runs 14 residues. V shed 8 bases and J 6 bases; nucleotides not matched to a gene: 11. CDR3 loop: CASATGTGSAEQYF. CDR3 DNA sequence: TGTGCCAGTGCGACCGGGACAGGGAGTGCCGAGCAGTACTTC. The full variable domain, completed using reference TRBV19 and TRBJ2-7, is DGGITQSPKYLFRKEGQNVTLSCEQNLNHDAMYWYRQDPGQGLRLIYYSQIVNDFQKGDIAEGYSVSREKKESFPLTVTSAQKNPTAFYLCASATGTGSAEQYFGPGTRLTVT.

This chain's CDR3 is CASSQDESGQGTYEQYF. The CDR3 DNA reads as TGTGCCAGCAGCCAAGATGAATCGGGTCAGGGAACCTACGAGCAGTACTTC. The chain has TRBV4-2 and TRBJ2-7, with D tentatively TRBD1 (5 bases). Germline loops: CDR1 LGHNA, CDR2 YNFKEQ. With 0 bases removed from V and 2 bases from J, the gap between germline ends came to 17 bases. This CDR3 is 17 amino acids long.

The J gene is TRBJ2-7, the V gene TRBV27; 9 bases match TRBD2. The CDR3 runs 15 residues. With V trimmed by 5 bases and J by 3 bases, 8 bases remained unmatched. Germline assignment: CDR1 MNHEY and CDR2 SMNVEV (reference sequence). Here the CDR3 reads CASSPPGLAGYEQYF. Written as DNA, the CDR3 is TGTGCCAGCAGTCCGCCGGGACTAGCAGGCTACGAGCAGTACTTC.

The CDR3 DNA follows: TGTGCCAGCAGCTTAGATTCAGGGTCTGGAAACACCATATATTTT. It specifies CASSLDSGSGNTIYF. V and J are TRBV13 and TRBJ1-3, with a weak D call TRBD1 (5 bases). In germline, CDR1 is PRHDT, CDR2 FYEKMQ (reference sequence). CDR3 length: 15 residues. V was pared by 1 base and J by 1 base, with 8 bases between.

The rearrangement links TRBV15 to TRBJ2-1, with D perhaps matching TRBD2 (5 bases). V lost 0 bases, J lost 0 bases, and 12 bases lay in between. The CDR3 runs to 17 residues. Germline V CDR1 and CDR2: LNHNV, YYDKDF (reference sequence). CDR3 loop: CATSRDTSYSSYNEQFF. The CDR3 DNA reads TGTGCCACCAGCAGAGATACTAGTTACTCCTCCTACAATGAGCAGTTCTTC.

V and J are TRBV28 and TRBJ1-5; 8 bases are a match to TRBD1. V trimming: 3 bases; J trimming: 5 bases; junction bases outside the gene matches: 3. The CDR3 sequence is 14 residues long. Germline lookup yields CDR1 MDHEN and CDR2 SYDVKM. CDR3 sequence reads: CASSLGTGDQPQHF. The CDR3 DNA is TGTGCCAGCAGTTTGGGGACAGGAGATCAGCCCCAGCATTTT.

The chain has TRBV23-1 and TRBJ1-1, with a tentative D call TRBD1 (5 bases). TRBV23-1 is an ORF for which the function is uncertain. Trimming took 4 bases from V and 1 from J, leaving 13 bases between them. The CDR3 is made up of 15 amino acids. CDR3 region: CASSPRGGKNTEAFF. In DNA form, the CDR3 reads TGCGCCAGCAGTCCACGCGGGGGTAAGAACACTGAAGCTTTCTTT.

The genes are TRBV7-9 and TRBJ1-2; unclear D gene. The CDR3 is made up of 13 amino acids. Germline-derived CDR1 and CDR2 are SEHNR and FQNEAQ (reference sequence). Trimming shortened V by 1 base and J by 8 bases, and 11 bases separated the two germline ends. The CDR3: CASSLGGPSGYTF. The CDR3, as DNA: TGTGCCAGCAGCTTAGGAGGGCCCAGCGGCTACACCTTC.

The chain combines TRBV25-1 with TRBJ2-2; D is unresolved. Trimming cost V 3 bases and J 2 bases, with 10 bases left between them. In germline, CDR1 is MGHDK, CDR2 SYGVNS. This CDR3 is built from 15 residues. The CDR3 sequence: CASSDGRINTGELFF. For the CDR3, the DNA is TGTGCCAGCAGTGATGGCAGGATTAACACCGGGGAGCTGTTTTTT.

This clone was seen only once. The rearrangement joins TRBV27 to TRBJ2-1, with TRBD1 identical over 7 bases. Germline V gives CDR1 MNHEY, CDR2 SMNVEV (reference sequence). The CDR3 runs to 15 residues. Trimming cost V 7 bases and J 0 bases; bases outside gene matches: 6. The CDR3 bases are TGTGCCAGCACCCGGGACAGAAGCTCCTACAATGAGCAGTTCTTC. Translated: CASTRDRSSYNEQFF.

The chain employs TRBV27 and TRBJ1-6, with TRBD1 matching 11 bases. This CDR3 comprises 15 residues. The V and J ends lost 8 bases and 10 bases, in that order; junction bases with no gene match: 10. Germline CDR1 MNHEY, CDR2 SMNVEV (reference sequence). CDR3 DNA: TGTGCCAGCTCACCGGGGACAGGGGGTCTCTCACCCCTCCACTTT. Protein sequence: CASSPGTGGLSPLHF.

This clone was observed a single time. This CDR3 reads CASSRQGSHEQYF. For the CDR3, the DNA is TGTGCCAGCAGCCGACAGGGTTCCCACGAGCAGTACTTC. The chain joins TRBV7-2 to TRBJ2-7; 7 bases align to TRBD1. Germline CDR1 is SGHTA and CDR2 is FQGNSA. V lost 5 bases to trimming and J lost 5 bases; unmatched junction nucleotides: 6. The length of the CDR3 is 13 residues.